Below, 6 T cell receptor beta chains from the same sample are listed, as sequenced in a study of cytomegalovirus exposure and HLA in healthy donors. The PCR ran on 60 Vbeta and 13 Jbeta primers. The method was immunoSEQ multiplex PCR; TCRdb's version includes in-frame clones alone and lacks a portion of them. The sample has fewer than 200,000 clones, around four fifths seen once. The material sequenced was PBMCs. The receptors come from a man under 40 in good health and CMV-seronegative.

The chain uses TRBV30 and TRBJ1-4; TRBD1 matches at 10 bases. Germline CDR1 GTSNPN, CDR2 SVGIG (reference sequence). There are 16 residues in the CDR3. The J segment lost 3 bases and the V segment lost 4 bases, leaving 8 bases of the junction unmatched. The CDR3 DNA sequence: TGTGCCTGGAAAAGACAGGGGGCCACATCTAATGAAAAACTGTTTTTT. Translated, it gives CAWKRQGATSNEKLFF.

The CDR3 coding sequence is TGCGCCAGCAGCCAGACGACACGAAGCTCCTATAATTCACCCCTCCACTTT. This gives the protein CASSQTTRSSYNSPLHF. This chain links TRBV4-3 with TRBJ1-6; D gene unclear. The germline gives CDR1 LGHNA, CDR2 YSLEER. Trimming took off 3 bases at V and 0 bases at J, with 12 bases between the two ends. The CDR3 length is 17 residues.

This chain joins TRBV6-4 and TRBJ2-3; D might be TRBD1 (5 bases). The germline V gene encodes CDR1 MRHNA and CDR2 SNTAGT. V lost 2 bases to trimming and J lost 10 bases, with 16 bases between them. This CDR3 has 14 amino acids. The chain's CDR3 is CASSDRGSPSAQYF. The CDR3 coding sequence is TGTGCCAGCAGTGACAGGGGCTCGCCGTCCGCGCAGTATTTT.

The CDR3 loop reads CASSPRTGEKTQYF. For the CDR3, the DNA is TGTGCCAGCAGCCCCAGGACAGGGGAAAAGACCCAGTACTTC. The gene calls are TRBV9 and TRBJ2-5, with 9 bases matching TRBD1. The CDR3 is made up of 14 amino acids. The V segment lost 4 bases and the J segment 6 bases; nucleotides outside the gene matches: 7. Germline CDR1 SGDLS, CDR2 YYNGEE.

The CDR3 DNA sequence: TGTGCCAGCAGCGGCAGGGATGTCACTGAAGCTTTCTTT. It is translated as CASSGRDVTEAFF. The chain links TRBV2 to TRBJ1-1; a possible D gene is TRBD1 (5 bases). This CDR3 is built from 13 residues. CDR1 and CDR2 (germline): SNHLY, FYNNEI. V lost 6 bases and J lost 4, with 12 bases in between.

This clone was observed once. Likely a read error: the CDR3 ends without its conserved phenylalanine or tryptophan. The chain carries TRBV14 and TRBJ1-2; D remains unclear. The V end was cut by 0 bases, the J end by 8 bases, with 16 bases between. This CDR3 region has 15 residues. CDR1 and CDR2 from the germline V gene are SGHDN and FVKESK. DNA for the CDR3: TGTGCCAGCAGCCAAGATCCCACACCTGCTTGGGGCTACACCCTC. This encodes CASSQDPTPAWGYTL.